This TCR beta chain was sequenced during a study of patients and donors after allogeneic stem cell transplantation. Per germline, CDR1 LGHDT and CDR2 YNNKEL (reference sequence). Trimming removed 4 bases from V and 1 base from J, with 17 bases in between. The CDR3 has 16 amino acids. TCRdb redid the calling of the RT-PCR reads with MiXCR, one entry per CDR3 protein. The sample holds hundreds of thousands of distinct CDR3 sequences, 16% seen once. This clonotype was observed a handful of times. The chain recombines TRBV3-1 with TRBJ2-7; TRBD1 might be the D (6 bases). Sequenced: blood, either unsorted or a sorted T cell fraction (not recorded which). The clonotype was recovered from a human donor who was either an allogeneic HSCT recipient or a stem cell or donor lymphocyte infusion donor (not recorded which). It is not recorded whose cells these are; they may come from a transplant donor. The CDR3 sequence: CASSLGQRLASYEQYF. CDR3 nucleotides: TGTGCCAGCAGCCTAGGACAGCGCCTAGCTTCCTACGAGCAGTACTTC.